A single sample is the source of the 30 T cell receptor beta chains below, sequenced in a study of T cells in localized non-small cell lung cancer. Some clones are missing from TCRdb's copy, which holds only in-frame ones; the method was immunoSEQ multiplex PCR. This repertoire shows 11,000 or so clones, approximately 81% found once; its top ten account for under 25%. Sequencing used peripheral blood, obtained before any cancer treatment. Every receptor here comes from a male donor at least 60 years old with stage I lung adenocarcinoma.

V gene TRBV2 combines with J gene TRBJ1-5, with 7 positions matching TRBD1. The CDR3 totals 16 residues. CDR1 is SNHLY and CDR2 is FYNNEI in the germline V gene. Germline trimming cut 3 bases from V and 5 bases from J; bases unmatched to any gene: 10. The CDR3, as DNA: TGTGCCAGCAGTGATACGCTCCTAGGGGGCGATCAGCCCCAGCATTTT. Translated: CASSDTLLGGDQPQHF.

As to this clone: The junction and the germline gene differ at one end; a read error may be behind it. This chain joins TRBV18 and TRBJ2-7; 8 bases fit TRBD1. The germline CDR1 and CDR2 sequences are KGHSH and LQKENI. This CDR3 is built from 14 residues. The DNA of the CDR3 is TGTGCCGGCTCACCTACCGGACAGGGAGTCGAGCAGTACTTC. This encodes CAGSPTGQGVEQYF.

This chain uses TRBV7-3 with TRBJ2-7; TRBD1 is a possible D gene (6 bases). CDR3 length: 13 residues. CDR1 SGHTA and CDR2 FQGTGA come from the germline V gene. Trimming took off 5 bases at V and 5 bases at J, with 13 bases between the two ends. CDR3 in amino acids: CASSLLTGNEQYF. CDR3 in DNA: TGTGCCAGCAGCCTACTAACAGGGAACGAGCAGTACTTC.

V and J are TRBV7-2 and TRBJ1-5, with TRBD1 matching over 9 bases. Germline-derived CDR1 and CDR2 are SGHTA and FQGNSA. The CDR3 is 16 residues long. With 5 bases clipped from V and 6 bases from J, the junction kept 11 bases outside the gene matches. The chain's CDR3 is CASSPLGTGLGQPQHF. CDR3 bases: TGTGCCAGCAGCCCCCTAGGGACAGGGTTGGGTCAGCCCCAGCATTTT.

CDR3 in amino acids: CASATLGTEAFF. The CDR3 DNA reads as TGTGCCAGCGCGACCTTGGGGACTGAAGCTTTCTTT. V and J are TRBV2 and TRBJ1-1; D not certain. Germline V gene lookup returns CDR1 SNHLY and CDR2 FYNNEI. Trimming took 8 bases from V and 5 from J, leaving 12 bases between them. The CDR3 loop spans 12 amino acids.

This clone has more than one count but fewer than ten. The genes are TRBV7-9 and TRBJ2-1; tentatively, D is TRBD2 (5 bases). The CDR3 sequence is 14 residues long. Per germline, CDR1 SEHNR and CDR2 FQNEAQ (reference sequence). V was trimmed by 3 bases and J by 0 bases, leaving 6 bases between them. The CDR3 bases are TGTGCCAGCAGCTTCACTAGCTCCTACAATGAGCAGTTCTTC. Translating it yields CASSFTSSYNEQFF.

CDR3 region: CASSSEGGLGYTF. CDR3 sequence (DNA): TGTGCCAGCAGCTCCGAGGGGGGGCTCGGCTACACCTTC. The chain couples TRBV7-9 to TRBJ1-2; possible D gene TRBD1, 6 bases. This CDR3 is built from 13 residues. Trimming cost V 4 bases and J 8 bases, with 14 bases left between them. In germline, CDR1 is SEHNR, CDR2 FQNEAQ (reference sequence).

The count of this clone is one. This sample also contains other DNA sequences that code for the same CDR3. The chain combines TRBV4-3 with TRBJ1-4, with 10 positions matching TRBD1. There are 15 residues in the CDR3. J gave up 8 bases and V 2 bases, and 5 bases lay outside the gene matches. The germline V gene encodes CDR1 LGHNA and CDR2 YSLEER. CDR3 DNA sequence: TGCGCCAGCAGCCAAACGGGACAGGGGTACGAAAAACTGTTTTTT. It translates to CASSQTGQGYEKLFF.

This clone appeared a few times. The chain uses TRBV2 and TRBJ2-3, with TRBD2 identical over 15 bases. Germline assignment: CDR1 SNHLY and CDR2 FYNNEI. Trimming removed 4 bases from V and 4 bases from J; junction bases left unmatched: 6. This CDR3 comprises 17 residues. This CDR3 is CASSARTSGGASDTQYF. The CDR3 DNA reads TGTGCCAGCAGTGCTCGGACTAGCGGGGGGGCATCAGATACGCAGTATTTT.

The chain joins TRBV5-1 to TRBJ1-2; TRBD1 might be the D (5 bases). Germline CDR1 and CDR2: SGHRS and YFSETQ. V was shortened by 0 bases and J by 7 bases, with 13 bases between the two germline ends. The CDR3 contains 14 residues. CDR3 nucleotide sequence: TGCGCCAGCAGCTTGGACGGGACCCTCGGTGGCTACACCTTC. It translates to CASSLDGTLGGYTF.

The rearrangement joins TRBV27 to TRBJ2-7; D possibly corresponds to TRBD1 (6 bases). The length of the CDR3 is 13 residues. Between the trimmed V and J ends, which lost 6 bases and 2 bases, there was a span of 11 bases. Germline CDR1 reads MNHEY; CDR2 reads SMNVEV (reference sequence). This chain's CDR3 is CASRRQVTYEQYF. The CDR3 DNA follows: TGTGCCAGCAGGCGACAGGTTACCTACGAGCAGTACTTC.

V gene TRBV5-4 combines with J gene TRBJ1-2; maybe TRBD1 (5 bases). V was pared by 3 bases and J by 6 bases, with 18 bases between. Germline V lookup: CDR1 SGHNT, CDR2 YYREEE (reference sequence). The CDR3 is made up of 15 amino acids. The DNA of the CDR3 is TGTGCCAGCAGCTCTCAGGGCCCCAAACTGGATGGCTACACCTTC. It translates to CASSSQGPKLDGYTF.

V usage is TRBV19 and J usage is TRBJ1-6; D remains unclear. The CDR3 runs to 14 residues. The V end lost 0 bases, the J end lost 6 bases, and 6 bases lay between the germline ends. The germline V gene encodes CDR1 LNHDA and CDR2 SQIVND (reference sequence). The CDR3 bases are TGTGCCAGTAGTATAGAAGGACTTAATTCACCCCTCCACTTT. Protein: CASSIEGLNSPLHF.

This chain links TRBV11-2 with TRBJ2-3; 10 positions match TRBD2. The CDR3 covers 15 residues. Germline loops: CDR1 SGHAT, CDR2 FQNNGV. The V segment lost 5 bases and the J segment 4 bases; nucleotides outside the gene matches: 6. This CDR3 reads CASSQSGGGADTQYF. Here the CDR3 DNA reads TGTGCCAGCAGCCAAAGCGGGGGGGGCGCAGATACGCAGTATTTT.

Written as DNA, the CDR3 is TGCAGCGTTGAAGGGGGAGAGAGAAACACCATATATTTT. Its protein product is CSVEGGERNTIYF. The rearrangement uses TRBV29-1 and TRBJ1-3; D unclear. Trimming took off 1 base at V and 5 bases at J, with 9 bases between the two ends. The CDR3 contains 13 residues. From germline, CDR1 is SQVTM and CDR2 ANQGSEA.

The chain couples TRBV4-2 to TRBJ1-5; D unresolved. The CDR3 totals 13 residues. Looked up from germline, CDR1 is LGHNA and CDR2 is YNFKEQ. Trimming pared 0 bases from V and 6 bases from J, leaving 6 bases between. The DNA for the CDR3 is TGTGCCAGCAGCCAAGAAAGGGCTCAGCCCCAGCATTTT. Amino acids: CASSQERAQPQHF.

The rearrangement uses TRBV27 and TRBJ2-6; no definite D call. Germline loops: CDR1 MNHEY, CDR2 SMNVEV (reference sequence). The CDR3 is 12 amino acids. Trimming pared 7 bases from V and 4 bases from J, leaving 5 bases between. The CDR3 here is CASKQGANVLTF. The CDR3 nucleotides are TGTGCCAGCAAACAGGGGGCCAACGTCCTGACTTTC.

This CDR3 reads CASSEERGALRNEQFF. The CDR3 DNA reads as TGCGCCAGCAGTGAGGAGCGGGGGGCGCTTCGCAATGAGCAGTTCTTC. This chain links TRBV10-2 with TRBJ2-1; TRBD2 agrees at 9 bases. The trim removed 2 bases at V and 6 bases at J, leaving 8 bases unmatched. CDR3 length: 16 residues. Germline V gives CDR1 WSHSY, CDR2 SAAADI.

The chain employs TRBV7-8 and TRBJ1-2; tentatively, D is TRBD1 (5 bases). The V end was cut by 5 bases, the J end by 7 bases, with 20 bases between. The CDR3 totals 15 residues. Germline CDR1 is SGHVS and CDR2 is FQNEAQ. CDR3 sequence: CASSRITQGISGYTF. The DNA for the CDR3 is TGTGCCAGCAGCCGGATCACTCAGGGAATTTCTGGCTACACCTTC.

V and J are TRBV5-8 and TRBJ2-5; 9 nucleotides agree with TRBD1. V dropped 3 bases and J dropped 2; count of bases not matched to a gene: 5. This CDR3 region has 15 residues. The germline gives CDR1 SGHTS, CDR2 YDEGEE. CDR3 nucleotide sequence: TGTGCCAGCAGCTCCCGGGACAGGGTACAAGAGACCCAGTACTTC. Translation gives CASSSRDRVQETQYF.

This chain joins TRBV9 and TRBJ2-3, with D perhaps being TRBD1 or TRBD2 (5 bases each). V was trimmed by 7 bases and J by 6 bases, leaving 27 bases between them. Germline V CDR1 and CDR2: SGDLS, YYNGEE. The CDR3 has 17 amino acids. CDR3 DNA: TGTGCCAGCGCGATAGCGAGCCGGACAACATCTACGGATACGCAGTATTTT. It is translated as CASAIASRTTSTDTQYF.

The chain recombines TRBV18 with TRBJ1-1; 7 bases match TRBD1. V shed 4 bases, J shed 2 bases, and the junction held 1 base outside the gene matches. The CDR3 spans 13 residues. Germline CDR1 is KGHSH and CDR2 is LQKENI. CDR3 loop: CASSRDSNTEAFF. The CDR3 nucleotides read TGTGCCAGCTCACGGGACAGCAACACTGAAGCTTTCTTT.

The rearrangement joins TRBV7-2 to TRBJ2-3; no firm D call. Trimming shortened V by 5 bases and J by 5 bases, and 11 bases separated the two germline ends. CDR3 length: 13 amino acids. Germline V lookup: CDR1 SGHTA, CDR2 FQGNSA. CDR3 nucleotides: TGTGCCAGCAGCCCCAGTCCCATAGATACGCAGTATTTT. This gives the protein CASSPSPIDTQYF.

This chain joins TRBV2 and TRBJ2-2; 8 bases fit TRBD1. Germline loops: CDR1 SNHLY, CDR2 FYNNEI. The CDR3 has 14 amino acids. V dropped 4 bases and J dropped 6; count of bases not matched to a gene: 4. CDR3 amino acids: CASSGDRPPGELFF. The CDR3 DNA reads TGTGCCAGCAGTGGGGACAGGCCCCCCGGGGAGCTGTTTTTT.

The chain has TRBV18 and TRBJ2-5, with TRBD1 matching 8 bases. This CDR3 region has 14 residues. From germline, CDR1 is KGHSH and CDR2 LQKENI. V shed 1 base and J 4 bases; nucleotides not matched to a gene: 2. The CDR3, as DNA: TGTGCCAGCTCACCACGAACAGGGGGAGAGACCCAGTACTTC. Amino acid sequence: CASSPRTGGETQYF.

This sequence joins TRBV7-2 and TRBJ2-3, with D unresolved. CDR1 and CDR2 from the germline V gene are SGHTA and FQGNSA. Trimming removed 5 bases at V and 2 bases at J, with 14 bases between. The CDR3 contains 15 residues. The CDR3 region has the DNA TGTGCCAGCAGCCCCACGTCGGTGTACACAGATACGCAGTATTTT. This translates into CASSPTSVYTDTQYF.

The chain employs TRBV9 and TRBJ2-3; 7 nucleotides line up with TRBD1. Germline V gives CDR1 SGDLS, CDR2 YYNGEE. V dropped 4 bases and J dropped 3; count of bases not matched to a gene: 8. CDR3 size: 15 residues. The CDR3 sequence: CASSRGTVRTDTQYF. The DNA of the CDR3 is TGTGCCAGCAGCAGAGGGACAGTGAGGACAGATACGCAGTATTTT.

The rearrangement joins TRBV11-3 to TRBJ2-3; no clear D. Germline-derived CDR1 and CDR2 are SGHNT and YENEEA. V lost 6 bases and J lost 4, with 5 bases in between. The CDR3 has 11 residues. The CDR3 coding sequence is TGTGCCAGCAGAGGGTCAGATACGCAGTATTTT. The encoded protein is CASRGSDTQYF.

The V and J genes are TRBV7-8 and TRBJ1-3, with TRBD1 as a possible D gene (5 bases). Germline values: CDR1 SGHVS, CDR2 FQNEAQ. The CDR3 contains 14 residues. Trimming cost V 5 bases and J 6 bases, with 14 bases left between them. The CDR3 coding sequence is TGTGCCAGCAGCCTCGTGGGGGTAGAAAACACCATATATTTT. This sequence encodes CASSLVGVENTIYF.

The V and J genes are TRBV29-1 and TRBJ1-2, with D uncertain. V was cut by 1 base and J by 8 bases, with 11 bases left in between. Germline V gives CDR1 SQVTM, CDR2 ANQGSEA. The CDR3 covers 12 residues. This chain's CDR3 is CSVEGSGLGYTF. The CDR3 bases are TGCAGCGTTGAAGGGTCTGGATTGGGCTACACCTTC.